Listed below are T cell receptor beta chains from one sample, sequenced in a study of T cells in Graves' hyperthyroidism and ophthalmopathy. MiXCR, applied by TCRdb to the multiplex PCR reads, yields one record per CDR3 protein. The table includes 300,000 or so distinct CDR3 sequences, roughly 20% detected once. Sequencing used blood. These receptors were obtained from a woman aged 45-59 years with Graves' hyperthyroidism. CDR3s include the opening cysteine and the closing phenylalanine or tryptophan. The D gene is left open where the match is weak. Part of the rows lack a size; the others show once, few, many or a class for expanded clones.

few	NA	TRBV4-2	TRBJ2-2	CASRGTRGTGELFF	TGTGCCAGCAGGGGGACCCGAGGCACCGGGGAGCTGTTTTTT
many	TRBD2	TRBV5-1	TRBJ2-3	CASSLGTSDTDTQYF	TGCGCCAGCAGCTTGGGGACTAGCGACACAGATACGCAGTATTTT
few	TRBD2	TRBV20-1	TRBJ2-3	CSARTSGNTDTQYF	TGCAGTGCGCGGACTAGCGGGAACACAGATACGCAGTATTTT
many	NA	TRBV27	TRBJ2-1	CASSFGTENNEQFF	TGTGCCAGCAGTTTCGGGACGGAGAATAATGAGCAGTTCTTC
few	TRBD2	TRBV4-1	TRBJ2-5	CASSQDGRDQETQYF	TGCGCCAGCAGCCAAGACGGGAGGGACCAAGAGACCCAGTACTTC
NA	NA	TRBV27	TRBJ2-7	CASSLSWPGGEQYF	TGTGCCAGCAGTTTATCATGGCCCGGTGGCGAGCAGTACTTC
NA	TRBD1	TRBV7-2	TRBJ2-1	CASRSGQGAYNEQFF	TGTGCCAGCAGATCCGGACAGGGGGCATACAATGAGCAGTTCTTC
many	NA	TRBV14	TRBJ2-1	CASSQGTENNEQFF	TGTGCCAGCAGCCAAGGGACAGAAAACAATGAGCAGTTCTTC
NA	NA	TRBV20-1	TRBJ2-2	CSARVNRRNTGELFF	TGCAGTGCTAGAGTTAATAGGAGGAACACCGGGGAGCTGTTTTTT
few	NA	TRBV27	TRBJ2-1	CASSSWTGRGNEQFF	TGTGCCAGCAGTTCCTGGACAGGGAGGGGCAATGAGCAGTTCTTC
few	NA	TRBV7-9	TRBJ2-1	CASGLSEQFF	TGTGCCAGCGGTTTATCAGAGCAGTTCTTC
few	NA	TRBV18	TRBJ1-6	CASSATEGYNSPLHF	TGTGCCAGCTCCGCGACCGAAGGCTATAATTCACCCCTCCACTTT
NA	TRBD2	TRBV2	TRBJ2-3	CASSERSGGYTDTQYF	TGTGCCAGCAGTGAACGTAGCGGGGGATACACAGATACGCAGTATTTT
many	TRBD1	TRBV11-2	TRBJ2-1	CASSRRTGAVNEQFF	TGTGCCAGCAGCCGGAGGACAGGGGCCGTAAATGAGCAGTTCTTC